These T cell receptor beta chains were read from a single sample in a study of beta chain features in type 1 diabetes. Libraries were prepared by immunoSEQ multiplex PCR; TCRdb keeps only in-frame clonotypes and omits some of them. The data show some 150,000 clones, 9% to 10% seen once. Sequenced material: central memory CD4+ T cells from blood. Source of these receptors: a woman aged 40 to 55 in good health. CDR3s include the opening cysteine and the closing phenylalanine or tryptophan. A D gene is named only where the DNA matches it firmly. The size entry is marked missing in some rows and otherwise reads once, few, many or a size class.

d_call | j_call | v_call | clone_size | cdr3_nt | cdr3_aa
. | TRBJ2-2 | TRBV9 | . | TGTGCCAGCAGCGCTCGTAGGGGGGGGAACACCGGGGAGCTGTTTTTT | CASSARRGGNTGELFF
. | TRBJ2-7 | TRBV5-5 | many | TGTGCCAGCAGCTTTGGTTTCGGGGGGCTCATCTACGAGCAGTACTTC | CASSFGFGGLIYEQYF
. | TRBJ2-3 | TRBV6-4 | . | TGTGCCAGCAGTGACTCTGGGAGGGGGACAGATACGCAGTATTTT | CASSDSGRGTDTQYF
TRBD1 | TRBJ2-7 | TRBV5-6 | few | TGTGCCAGCAGCTTGGTTTCACCTACGGGCAGGGACAGCTCCTACGAGCAGTACTTC | CASSLVSPTGRDSSYEQYF
. | TRBJ2-2 | TRBV29-1 | . | TGCAGCGTTGAACAGGGGCGATACGGTGGCGAGCTGTTTTTT | CSVEQGRYGGELFF
. | TRBJ2-2 | TRBV5-1 | many | TGCGCCAGCAGCTCGGGACAGAACACCGGGGAGCTGTTTTTT | CASSSGQNTGELFF
TRBD2 | TRBJ2-3 | TRBV13 | many | TGTGCCAGCAGCCTCCTAGGGACTAGCGGAGATACGCAGTATTTT | CASSLLGTSGDTQYF
TRBD2 | TRBJ2-1 | TRBV6-1 | . | TGTGCCAGCATTGGGGGGGGGAGCAATGAGCAGTTCTTC | CASIGGGSNEQFF
. | TRBJ2-1 | TRBV7-2 | . | TGTGCCAGCAGCTTAGGTCTAGCACGCTCCTACAATGAGCAGTTCTTC | CASSLGLARSYNEQFF
TRBD1 | TRBJ1-1 | TRBV12-5 | few | TGTGCTAGTGGTTTGGTAGTGAGCAGGGGGCCTACTGAAGCTTTCTTT | CASGLVVSRGPTEAFF
. | TRBJ1-6 | TRBV5-4 | few | TGTGCCAGCAGTCCGTCTCGGGATTCACCCCTCCACTTT | CASSPSRDSPLHF
TRBD1 | TRBJ1-6 | TRBV6-5 | few | TGTGCCAGCAGTCGGACAGGGGATAATTCACCCCTCCACTTT | CASSRTGDNSPLHF
TRBD1 | TRBJ1-2 | TRBV6-1 | few | TGTGCCAGCAGTACCGGGACAGTCTATGGCTACACCTTC | CASSTGTVYGYTF
. | TRBJ1-4 | TRBV5-1 | few | TGCGCCAGCAGCTTGGTACAGGGTAATGAAAAACTGTTTTTT | CASSLVQGNEKLFF
. | TRBJ2-1 | TRBV5-4 | . | TGTGCCAGCAGCGTAGAACAGGGAAGGGGAAATGAGCAGTTCTTC | CASSVEQGRGNEQFF
. | TRBJ2-5 | TRBV6-6 | . | TGTGCCACGGGAGTTGCAGAGACCCAGTACTTC | CATGVAETQYF
TRBD1 | TRBJ1-4 | TRBV19 | few | TGTGCCAGTAGTTCCTGGGACAGGGGTGAAGAAAAACTGTTTTTT | CASSSWDRGEEKLFF
. | TRBJ2-5 | TRBV7-2 | . | TGTGCCAGCAGCTTAGGACCGGGTGGGGAAGGGAGAGAGACCCAGTACTTC | CASSLGPGGEGRETQYF
TRBD2 | TRBJ2-1 | TRBV6-6 | many | TGTGCCAGCTTTCCAGCGGGGGGCTACAATGAGCAGTTCTTC | CASFPAGGYNEQFF
. | TRBJ1-1 | TRBV7-6 | . | TGTGCCAGCAGCTCACAGCTTTCTGGGGAAGCTTTCTTT | CASSSQLSGEAFF
TRBD2 | TRBJ2-4 | TRBV7-2 | . | TGTGCCAGCAGCCTTGGCGGGGGGGGGAGAAACATTCAGTACTTC | CASSLGGGGRNIQYF
. | TRBJ1-1 | TRBV6-5 | . | TGTGCCAGCAGTTACGGTTACAGCAACACTGAAGCTTTCTTT | CASSYGYSNTEAFF
. | TRBJ1-5 | TRBV19 | . | TGTGCCAGTAGTATGCAGGCTAATCAGCCCCAGCATTTT | CASSMQANQPQHF
. | TRBJ1-2 | TRBV4-3 | . | TGCGCCAGCAGCCAAGATAGGCAGGGAAGGAATGGCTACACCTTC | CASSQDRQGRNGYTF
. | TRBJ2-1 | TRBV7-2 | many | TGTGCCAGCAGCTTTGGTAGCGAAGTATACAATGAGCAGTTCTTC | CASSFGSEVYNEQFF
. | TRBJ2-6 | TRBV7-9 | many | TGTGCCAGCAGCTTAGCGAGCTCTGGGGCCAACGTCCTGACTTTC | CASSLASSGANVLTF
. | TRBJ2-2 | TRBV9 | few | TGTGCCAGCAGCGACCCCTCCGGGGGGCACGGGGCCGGGGAGCTGTTTTTT | CASSDPSGGHGAGELFF
. | TRBJ2-1 | TRBV7-2 | . | TGTGCCAGCAGCCCACCGGGAAACTCACTAAATGAGCAGTTCTTC | CASSPPGNSLNEQFF
TRBD1 | TRBJ2-7 | TRBV7-9 | few | TGTGCCAGCAGCTCCCAACAGGGGTCCTACGAGCAGTACTTC | CASSSQQGSYEQYF
. | TRBJ1-2 | TRBV1 | . | TGCACCAGCAGCCAAGAAGAGAGGACAGGAAGTAATGGCTACACCTTC | CTSSQEERTGSNGYTF
TRBD2 | TRBJ2-2 | TRBV7-2 | . | TGTGCCAGCAGCTCCAGCGGGGACTCCGGGGAGCTGTTTTTT | CASSSSGDSGELFF
TRBD1 | TRBJ1-3 | TRBV29-1 | few | TGCAGCGTTGAAGGACAGGGTAGAAACACCATATATTTT | CSVEGQGRNTIYF